This entry concerns a single T cell receptor (beta chain). This CDR3 region has 14 residues. The germline V gene encodes CDR1 SGHRS and CDR2 YFSETQ. The ends lost 4 bases at V and 3 bases at J; junction bases unmatched: 2. Measured with immunoSEQ multiplex PCR; TCRdb has only the in-frame clones, and not every one. The profile shows 350,000 to 400,000 clones, roughly nine tenths of them singletons. The sample originates from a study of blood T cell repertoires in COVID-19. Sequencing was carried out using PBMCs or T cells enriched from blood (not recorded which). The sequence was obtained from a woman aged 40-49 years who had been exposed to COVID-19. The J gene is TRBJ1-2, the V gene TRBV5-1, with 11 bases lining up with TRBD1. In DNA form, the CDR3 reads TGCGCCAGCAGCCCGGGACAGGGGGACTATGGCTACACCTTC. This codes for CASSPGQGDYGYTF.